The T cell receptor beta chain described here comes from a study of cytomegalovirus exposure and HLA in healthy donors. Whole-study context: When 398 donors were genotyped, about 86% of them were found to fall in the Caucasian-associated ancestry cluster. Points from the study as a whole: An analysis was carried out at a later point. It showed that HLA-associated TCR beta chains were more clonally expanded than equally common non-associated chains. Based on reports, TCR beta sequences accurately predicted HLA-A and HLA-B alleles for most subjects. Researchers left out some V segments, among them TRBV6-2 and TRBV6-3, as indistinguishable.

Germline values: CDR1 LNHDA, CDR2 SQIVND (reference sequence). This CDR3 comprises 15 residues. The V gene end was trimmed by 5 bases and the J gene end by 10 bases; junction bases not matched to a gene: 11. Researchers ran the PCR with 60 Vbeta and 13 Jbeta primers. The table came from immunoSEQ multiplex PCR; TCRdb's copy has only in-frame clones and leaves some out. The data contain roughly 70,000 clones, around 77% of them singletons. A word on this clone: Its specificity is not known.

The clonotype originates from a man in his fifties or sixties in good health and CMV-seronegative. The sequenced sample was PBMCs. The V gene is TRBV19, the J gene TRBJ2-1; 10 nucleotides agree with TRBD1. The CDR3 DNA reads TGTGCCAGTAGTGTCGTTGGGACAGGGGTAAAGGAGCAGTTCTTC. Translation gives CASSVVGTGVKEQFF.